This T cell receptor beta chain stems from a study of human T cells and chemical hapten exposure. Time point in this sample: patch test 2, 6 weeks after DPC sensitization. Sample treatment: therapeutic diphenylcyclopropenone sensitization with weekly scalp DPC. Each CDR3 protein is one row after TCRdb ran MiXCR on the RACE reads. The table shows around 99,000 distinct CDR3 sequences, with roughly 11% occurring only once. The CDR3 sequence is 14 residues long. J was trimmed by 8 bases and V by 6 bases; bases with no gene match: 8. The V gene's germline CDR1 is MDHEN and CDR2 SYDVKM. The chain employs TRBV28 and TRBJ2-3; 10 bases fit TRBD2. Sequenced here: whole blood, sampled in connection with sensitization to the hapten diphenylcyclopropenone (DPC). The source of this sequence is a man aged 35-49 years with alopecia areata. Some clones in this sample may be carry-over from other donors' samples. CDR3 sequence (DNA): TGTGCCAGCAGACCCAGCGGGAGGGCCGCTACGCAGTATTTT. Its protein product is CASRPSGRAATQYF.